A single sample is the source of the 9 T cell receptor beta chains below, sequenced in a study of T cell changes during pregnancy in multiple sclerosis. Sequenced by immunoSEQ multiplex PCR; TCRdb stores in-frame clones only, minus some. The sample contains about 46,000 clones, around 94% of which appear only once. Sequencing used CD4+ T cells from peripheral blood mononuclear cells, obtained in the second trimester of pregnancy. The receptors were gathered from a female donor in good health, enrolled as a control in a pregnancy study.

The rearrangement joins TRBV5-4 to TRBJ1-1; D perhaps matches TRBD1 (5 bases). Germline assignment: CDR1 SGHNT and CDR2 YYREEE (reference sequence). Trimming cost V 4 bases and J 3 bases, with 7 bases left between them. The CDR3 totals 12 residues. CDR3 bases: TGTGCCAGCAGCACACAGGACACTGAAGCTTTCTTT. Protein: CASSTQDTEAFF.

This clone was observed once. The chain combines TRBV4-2 with TRBJ2-7; no clear D. CDR1 and CDR2 (germline): LGHNA, YNFKEQ. The germline V and J ends were trimmed by 4 bases and 3 bases, with 19 bases remaining between them. CDR3 length: 16 residues. Here the CDR3 DNA reads TGTGCCAGCAGCCCCCAGAAGTGGCGGATGGTCTACGAGCAGTACTTC. This codes for CASSPQKWRMVYEQYF.

The chain links TRBV5-1 to TRBJ1-1; a weak D match, TRBD1 (5 bases). Deletions cut 4 bases from V and 1 base from J, with 14 bases between. The germline V gene encodes CDR1 SGHRS and CDR2 YFSETQ. The CDR3 extends over 15 amino acids. DNA of the CDR3: TGCGCCAGCAGCCACCCAGACAGACCGAACACTGAAGCTTTCTTT. Its protein product is CASSHPDRPNTEAFF. The full variable domain, completed using reference TRBV5-1 and TRBJ1-1, is KAGVTQTPRYLIKTRGQQVTLSCSPISGHRSVSWYQQTPGQGLQFLFEYFSETQRNKGNFPGRFSGRQFSNSRSEMNVSTLELGDSALYLCASSHPDRPNTEAFFGQGTRLTVV.

The chain carries TRBV11-3 and TRBJ2-3; 7 bases are a match to TRBD1. After removal of 4 bases from V and 9 bases from J, the junction contained 1 base not matched to a gene. The CDR3 has 11 amino acids. The germline V gene has CDR1 SGHNT and CDR2 YENEEA. Here the CDR3 reads CASSYRGTQYF. The CDR3 region has the DNA TGTGCCAGCAGCTACAGGGGAACGCAGTATTTT.

The rearrangement joins TRBV5-8 to TRBJ2-5; TRBD1 is a possible D gene (7 bases). Germline assignment: CDR1 SGHTS and CDR2 YDEGEE. The V and J ends lost 2 bases and 9 bases respectively, with 20 bases between them. The CDR3 runs 15 residues. The CDR3 DNA is TGTGCCAGCAGCTTAGGTGTGTCAGGGGGGACGGCCCAGTACTTC. Its protein is CASSLGVSGGTAQYF.

J is TRBJ2-1 and V is TRBV21-1; the table assigns TRBD2, which was not confirmed against the DNA. TRBV21-1 is marked as a pseudogene. There are 15 residues in the CDR3. CDR3 bases: TGTGCCAGCAGCGCCGTTAGCGGGGGGGCTGATGAGCAGTTCTTC. It yields the protein CASSAVSGGADEQFF.

V and J are TRBV29-1 and TRBJ1-1, with D possibly matching TRBD1 (6 bases). Germline values: CDR1 SQVTM, CDR2 ANQGSEA. V lost 1 base to trimming and J lost 5 bases, with 14 bases between them. The CDR3 extends over 14 amino acids. The CDR3 DNA reads as TGCAGCGTTGAAGTTCTAGGGGGTCGGACTGAAGCTTTCTTT. Translated: CSVEVLGGRTEAFF.

The rearrangement uses TRBV7-2 and TRBJ1-5; the match to TRBD1 covers 9 bases. The CDR3 consists of 15 residues. V gave up 4 bases and J gave up 1 base; unmatched junction bases: 2. Germline CDR1 SGHTA, CDR2 FQGNSA. The CDR3 bases are TGTGCCAGCAGCTGGGACAGGGAGAGCAATCAGCCCCAGCATTTT. Amino acid sequence: CASSWDRESNQPQHF. Based on the CDR3 plus reference TRBV7-2 and TRBJ1-5, the full variable domain is GAGVSQSPSNKVTEKGKDVELRCDPISGHTALYWYRQSLGQGLEFLIYFQGNSAPDKSGLPSDRFSAERTGGSVSTLTIQRTQQEDSAVYLCASSWDRESNQPQHFGDGTRLSIL.

The CDR3 region is CASSQATENYEQYF. The CDR3 DNA reads TGTGCCAGCAGCCAAGCGACGGAGAATTACGAGCAGTACTTC. J is TRBJ2-7 and V is TRBV4-2, with D hard to call. The CDR3 contains 14 residues. Per the germline V gene, CDR1 is LGHNA and CDR2 is YNFKEQ. Deletions cut 1 base from V and 4 bases from J, with 11 bases between.